This TCR beta chain was found in a study of neoadjuvant anti-PD-1 for oral cavity cancer. Background on the study: Around day 43, patients without progression received a fourth nivolumab dose before surgery.

CDR3 length: 14 residues. Trimming left V 4 bases short and J 3 bases short, with 9 bases between. Per the germline V gene, CDR1 is MDHEN and CDR2 is SYDVKM. About this clone: The target antigen is unknown.

Clones were sequenced by immunoSEQ multiplex PCR, and TCRdb holds only the in-frame ones, with some missing. The sample lists about 24,000 clones, 20% to 30% occurring once. General study results and limits: Only a few patients per response group were TCR-analyzed; validation needed.

Time point: after neoadjuvant nivolumab, at surgical resection. Patients were newly diagnosed with stage II-IVA oral cavity squamous cell carcinoma without prior systemic or radiation treatment. Sequenced material: tumor tissue, taken after nivolumab (anti-PD-1) treatment. The chain joins TRBV28 to TRBJ2-2; no clear D. This sequence was found in a person between 40 and 85 years old with oral cavity squamous cell carcinoma. CDR3 residues: CASSSGLYTGELFF. CDR3 in DNA: TGTGCCAGCAGTTCTGGATTGTACACCGGGGAGCTGTTTTTT.